Listed below are T cell receptor beta chains from one sample, sequenced in a study of blood T cell repertoires in COVID-19. Only in-frame clones appear in the TCRdb table, and some are missing; sequencing was by immunoSEQ multiplex PCR. The data show under 150,000 clones, with 88% seen just once and 1.5% to 1.9% held by the top ten. Sequencing was performed on peripheral blood. The origin of the receptors is a human donor in a cohort sampled during active COVID-19. CDR3s include the opening cysteine and the closing phenylalanine or tryptophan. Each record gives: clone size, V gene, D gene, J gene, CDR3 protein, CDR3 DNA. The D gene is left open where the match is weak. Rows give clone size only sometimes, using once, few, many, or a class for an expanded clone.

clone size: .
V gene: TRBV4-1
D gene: .
J gene: TRBJ1-6
CDR3 protein: CASSQDMGMAGSPLHF
CDR3 DNA: TGCGCCAGCAGCCAAGATATGGGGATGGCGGGTTCACCCCTCCACTTT

clone size: .
V gene: TRBV19
D gene: .
J gene: TRBJ2-4
CDR3 protein: CASSSLDGDKNIQYF
CDR3 DNA: TGTGCCAGTAGTAGCCTCGACGGAGACAAAAACATTCAGTACTTC

clone size: .
V gene: TRBV21-1
D gene: .
J gene: TRBJ2-3
CDR3 protein: CASSNGPGTSGTDTQYF
CDR3 DNA: TGTGCCAGCAGCAATGGTCCCGGGACTAGCGGGACTGATACGCAGTATTTT

clone size: .
V gene: TRBV5-5
D gene: TRBD2
J gene: TRBJ2-7
CDR3 protein: CASSLTQSGLAAYEQYF
CDR3 DNA: TGTGCCAGCAGTTTAACCCAATCCGGGCTAGCGGCCTACGAGCAGTACTTC

clone size: .
V gene: TRBV11-2
D gene: TRBD1
J gene: TRBJ1-4
CDR3 protein: CASSLDFDRANEKLFF
CDR3 DNA: TGTGCCAGCAGCCTCGACTTCGACAGGGCTAATGAAAAACTGTTTTTT

clone size: .
V gene: TRBV9
D gene: .
J gene: TRBJ2-3
CDR3 protein: CASSVVGGGPYF
CDR3 DNA: TGTGCCAGCAGCGTAGTTGGGGGGGGGCCTTATTTT

clone size: .
V gene: TRBV25-1
D gene: .
J gene: TRBJ2-5
CDR3 protein: CASTSGKNIQETQYF
CDR3 DNA: TGTGCCAGCACGTCCGGGAAAAATATCCAAGAGACCCAGTACTTC

clone size: .
V gene: TRBV3-1/TRBV3-2
D gene: .
J gene: TRBJ2-7
CDR3 protein: CASSQTPLPPYEQYF
CDR3 DNA: TGTGCCAGCAGCCAAACTCCCCTACCTCCCTACGAGCAGTACTTC

clone size: .
V gene: TRBV5-1
D gene: TRBD2
J gene: TRBJ2-5
CDR3 protein: CASSLALLTSGGPEGTQYF
CDR3 DNA: TGCGCCAGCAGCTTGGCCTTATTAACTAGCGGGGGGCCGGAGGGGACCCAGTACTTC

clone size: few
V gene: TRBV6-5
D gene: .
J gene: TRBJ1-1
CDR3 protein: CASSLRQAGPVGAFF
CDR3 DNA: TGTGCCAGCAGTTTACGACAAGCAGGCCCGGTTGGAGCTTTCTTT

clone size: few
V gene: TRBV19
D gene: .
J gene: TRBJ1-5
CDR3 protein: CASSKQGNQPQHF
CDR3 DNA: TGTGCCAGTAGTAAACAGGGAAATCAGCCCCAGCATTTT

clone size: few
V gene: TRBV18
D gene: TRBD1
J gene: TRBJ1-2
CDR3 protein: CASSPGTAGYGYTF
CDR3 DNA: TGTGCCAGCTCACCCGGGACAGCGGGCTATGGCTACACCTTC

clone size: once
V gene: TRBV4-2
D gene: .
J gene: TRBJ2-2
CDR3 protein: CASSQAAGARAGELFF
CDR3 DNA: TGTGCCAGCAGCCAAGCTGCGGGGGCGCGCGCCGGGGAGCTGTTTTTT

clone size: .
V gene: TRBV29-1
D gene: .
J gene: TRBJ1-1
CDR3 protein: CSVEDGLDSRRVAFF
CDR3 DNA: TGCAGCGTTGAAGATGGCCTTGACTCTCGCCGGGTGGCTTTCTTT

clone size: .
V gene: TRBV7-9
D gene: .
J gene: TRBJ1-1
CDR3 protein: CASSLEGGTEAFF
CDR3 DNA: TGTGCCAGCAGCTTAGAAGGGGGCACTGAAGCTTTCTTT

clone size: .
V gene: TRBV21-1
D gene: .
J gene: TRBJ2-5
CDR3 protein: CASSKEGGGPKETQYF
CDR3 DNA: TGTGCCAGCAGCAAAGAGGGGGGAGGGCCTAAAGAGACCCAGTACTTC

clone size: .
V gene: TRBV4-2
D gene: TRBD2
J gene: TRBJ2-5
CDR3 protein: CASSQFRGAGGHQETQYF
CDR3 DNA: TGTGCCAGCAGCCAATTTCGAGGGGCGGGAGGACACCAAGAGACCCAGTACTTC

clone size: once
V gene: TRBV15
D gene: .
J gene: TRBJ1-1
CDR3 protein: CATSRDLGRNTEAFF
CDR3 DNA: TGTGCCACCAGCAGAGATCTTGGGAGGAACACTGAAGCTTTCTTT

clone size: once
V gene: TRBV19
D gene: .
J gene: TRBJ2-7
CDR3 protein: CASSSGPSQYF
CDR3 DNA: TGTGCCAGTAGTTCAGGGCCATCACAGTACTTC

clone size: .
V gene: TRBV9
D gene: .
J gene: TRBJ1-5
CDR3 protein: CASSVEGRPDQPQHF
CDR3 DNA: TGTGCCAGCAGCGTAGAAGGGAGACCGGATCAGCCCCAGCATTTT

clone size: .
V gene: TRBV6-4
D gene: .
J gene: TRBJ1-1
CDR3 protein: CASSEMGSTEAFF
CDR3 DNA: TGTGCCAGCAGTGAGATGGGGAGCACTGAAGCTTTCTTT

clone size: .
V gene: TRBV5-1
D gene: TRBD2
J gene: TRBJ2-1
CDR3 protein: CASSRLAGGSYNEQFF
CDR3 DNA: TGCGCCAGCAGCAGACTAGCGGGGGGGTCCTACAATGAGCAGTTCTTC

clone size: .
V gene: TRBV11-3
D gene: .
J gene: TRBJ2-5
CDR3 protein: CASSPLAGGETQYF
CDR3 DNA: TGTGCCAGCAGCCCCCTGGCTGGAGGAGAGACCCAGTACTTC

clone size: once
V gene: TRBV7-2
D gene: TRBD1
J gene: TRBJ2-1
CDR3 protein: CASSQGQGIYNEQFF
CDR3 DNA: TGTGCCAGCAGCCAGGGACAGGGTATTTACAATGAGCAGTTCTTC

clone size: .
V gene: TRBV5-6
D gene: .
J gene: TRBJ2-5
CDR3 protein: CASSRGAVIQETQYF
CDR3 DNA: TGTGCCAGCAGCCGTGGGGCAGTGATTCAAGAGACCCAGTACTTC

clone size: few
V gene: TRBV7-9
D gene: .
J gene: TRBJ1-5
CDR3 protein: CASSLGDNNQPQHF
CDR3 DNA: TGTGCCAGCAGCTTAGGGGACAACAATCAGCCCCAGCATTTT

clone size: .
V gene: TRBV7-9
D gene: TRBD2
J gene: TRBJ2-1
CDR3 protein: CASSLAGGAYNEQFF
CDR3 DNA: TGTGCCAGCAGCTTAGCCGGGGGGGCTTACAATGAGCAGTTCTTC

clone size: once
V gene: TRBV4-1
D gene: .
J gene: TRBJ2-7
CDR3 protein: CASSRSRDRSGGNYYEQYF
CDR3 DNA: TGCGCCAGCAGCCGATCAAGGGATCGGAGTGGGGGGAATTACTACGAGCAGTACTTC

clone size: .
V gene: TRBV29-1
D gene: TRBD2
J gene: TRBJ2-3
CDR3 protein: CSVEGGREGLTDTQYF
CDR3 DNA: TGCAGCGTTGAAGGAGGGCGGGAGGGCCTCACAGATACGCAGTATTTT

clone size: .
V gene: TRBV9
D gene: .
J gene: TRBJ1-2
CDR3 protein: CASSVGGLDGYTF
CDR3 DNA: TGTGCCAGCAGCGTAGGGGGCCTAGATGGCTACACCTTC

clone size: once
V gene: TRBV28
D gene: .
J gene: TRBJ1-1
CDR3 protein: CASSLPGHINTEAFF
CDR3 DNA: TGTGCCAGCAGTTTACCTGGACACATCAACACTGAAGCTTTCTTT

clone size: once
V gene: TRBV6-1
D gene: .
J gene: TRBJ1-4
CDR3 protein: CASSESVGGGNEKLFF
CDR3 DNA: TGTGCCAGCAGTGAATCGGTTGGCGGGGGAAATGAAAAACTGTTTTTT

clone size: .
V gene: TRBV13
D gene: TRBD1
J gene: TRBJ2-6
CDR3 protein: CASSAKPGQGVFGANVLTF
CDR3 DNA: TGTGCCAGCAGCGCCAAACCGGGACAGGGAGTGTTTGGGGCCAACGTCCTGACTTTC

clone size: .
V gene: TRBV5-1
D gene: .
J gene: TRBJ1-2
CDR3 protein: CASSPGGRGTYGYTF
CDR3 DNA: TGCGCCAGCAGCCCGGGGGGCAGGGGTACCTATGGCTACACCTTC

clone size: .
V gene: TRBV2
D gene: .
J gene: TRBJ2-1
CDR3 protein: CASSAGQYNEQFF
CDR3 DNA: TGTGCCAGCAGCGCGGGACAGTACAATGAGCAGTTCTTC

clone size: few
V gene: TRBV4-1
D gene: .
J gene: TRBJ1-6
CDR3 protein: CASSPRLNSPLHF
CDR3 DNA: TGCGCCAGCAGCCCGCGCCTTAATTCACCCCTCCACTTT

clone size: .
V gene: TRBV19
D gene: TRBD1
J gene: TRBJ1-1
CDR3 protein: CASSIGTGLNTEAFF
CDR3 DNA: TGTGCCAGTAGTATAGGGACAGGGTTGAACACTGAAGCTTTCTTT

clone size: .
V gene: TRBV18
D gene: .
J gene: TRBJ2-7
CDR3 protein: CASSPKTESSYEQYF
CDR3 DNA: TGTGCCAGCTCACCGAAGACAGAGAGCTCCTACGAGCAGTACTTC

clone size: .
V gene: TRBV7-9
D gene: .
J gene: TRBJ2-7
CDR3 protein: CASSLVNRGSPYEQYF
CDR3 DNA: TGTGCCAGCAGCTTAGTTAATAGGGGGTCGCCCTACGAGCAGTACTTC

clone size: .
V gene: TRBV4-2
D gene: .
J gene: TRBJ1-2
CDR3 protein: CASSQPGGEAYGYTF
CDR3 DNA: TGTGCCAGCAGCCAACCTGGTGGGGAGGCCTATGGCTACACCTTC

clone size: .
V gene: TRBV7-2
D gene: TRBD1
J gene: TRBJ1-2
CDR3 protein: CASRQGQGGGYTF
CDR3 DNA: TGTGCCAGCAGACAGGGACAGGGTGGTGGCTACACCTTC

clone size: .
V gene: TRBV27
D gene: .
J gene: TRBJ1-4
CDR3 protein: CASSSSIYSREKLFF
CDR3 DNA: TGTGCCAGCAGTTCCTCAATATACTCGAGGGAAAAACTGTTTTTT